This TCR beta chain comes out of a study of T cells in localized non-small cell lung cancer. This CDR3 comprises 12 residues. With 7 bases removed from V and 6 bases from J, the gap between germline ends came to 10 bases. Germline CDR1 reads SNHLY; CDR2 reads FYNNEI. Some clones are missing from TCRdb's copy, which holds only in-frame ones; the method was immunoSEQ multiplex PCR. The data contain approximately 16,000 clones, around 85% of them seen just once; the ten biggest clones take up roughly 4%. The sequence derives from a woman aged 35-75 years with stage I lung adenocarcinoma. Here the sequenced sample was peripheral blood, taken before any cancer treatment. The chain joins TRBV2 to TRBJ2-1; D is tentatively TRBD1 or TRBD2 (5 bases each). The CDR3 here is CASKGTPNEQFF. The CDR3 DNA reads TGTGCCAGCAAGGGGACCCCCAATGAGCAGTTCTTC. The full variable domain, with the rest looked up from reference TRBV2 and TRBJ2-1, is EPEVTQTPSHQVTQMGQEVILRCVPISNHLYFYWYRQILGQKVEFLVSFYNNEISEKSEIFDDQFSVERPDGSNFTLKIRSTKLEDSAMYFCASKGTPNEQFFGPGTRLTVL.